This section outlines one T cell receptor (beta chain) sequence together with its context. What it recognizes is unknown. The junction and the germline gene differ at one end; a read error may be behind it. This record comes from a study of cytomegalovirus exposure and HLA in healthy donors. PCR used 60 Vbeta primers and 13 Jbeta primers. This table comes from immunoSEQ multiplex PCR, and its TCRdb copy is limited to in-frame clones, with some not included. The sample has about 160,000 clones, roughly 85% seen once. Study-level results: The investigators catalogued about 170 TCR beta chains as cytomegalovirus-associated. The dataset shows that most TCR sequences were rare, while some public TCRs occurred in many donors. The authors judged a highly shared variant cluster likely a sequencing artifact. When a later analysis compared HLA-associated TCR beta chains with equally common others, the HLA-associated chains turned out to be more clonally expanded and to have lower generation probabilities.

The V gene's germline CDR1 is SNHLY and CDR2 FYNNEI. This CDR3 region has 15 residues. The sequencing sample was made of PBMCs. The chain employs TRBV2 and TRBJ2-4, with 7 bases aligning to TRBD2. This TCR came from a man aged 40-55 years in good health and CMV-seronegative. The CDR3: CASRGGRGAKNSQYF. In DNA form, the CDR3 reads TGTGCCAGCAGAGGCGGGAGAGGGGCCAAAAACAGTCAGTACTTC.